This entry lists 15 T cell receptor beta chains sequenced from one sample in a study of shared clonotypes between healthy human individuals (dated by TCRdb to 2018 to 2020). Library method: the immunoSEQ multiplex PCR assay. The source is immuneACCESS, and TCRdb retained only in-frame sequences with V and J called. Part of the clones is not carried over; for the studies checked, unresolved V genes explain less than half of this, and the remainder is unexplained. Here the sample has roughly 1,800,000 clones; just under 95% occur a single time. Under 1.5% of the sample is taken by the ten largest. For the CD8 naive samples, CD45RO-negative cells were positively selected for CCR7, yielding a CD45RA+CCR7+ population from which TemRA cells were excluded. The sample consisted of naive CD8+ T cells sorted from blood. Interpreted using the paper, the cell subset or site label stands for: CD45RA+CCR7+. The receptors stem from a man aged 18 to 30 in good health.

V gene TRBV6-5 combines with J gene TRBJ1-6; no clear D gene. V was clipped by 6 bases and J by 11 bases, with 14 bases between them. Looked up from germline, CDR1 is MNHEY and CDR2 is SVGAGI. This CDR3 contains 13 residues. CDR3 sequence: CASRPGFTTPLHF. The CDR3 DNA sequence: TGTGCCAGCAGGCCGGGATTCACAACACCCCTCCACTTT.

The chain couples TRBV27 to TRBJ2-3, with 8 bases that match TRBD2. Per germline, CDR1 MNHEY and CDR2 SMNVEV (reference sequence). V lost 2 bases to trimming and J lost 2 bases; unmatched junction nucleotides: 9. This CDR3 comprises 17 residues. The CDR3 sequence is CASSLLSQRGLTDTQYF. The CDR3 DNA reads as TGTGCCAGCAGTTTACTGTCCCAGCGGGGGCTCACAGATACGCAGTATTTT.

The chain has TRBV11-1 and TRBJ2-7; weak D call: TRBD2 (5 bases). This CDR3 contains 14 residues. CDR1 SGHAT and CDR2 FQDESV come from the germline V gene (reference sequence). V gave up 4 bases and J gave up 3 bases, with 13 bases separating them. Here the CDR3 reads CASSSPDSSYEQYF. In nucleotides, the CDR3 is TGTGCCAGCAGCTCCCCGGACTCCAGCTACGAGCAGTACTTC.

The chain has TRBV7-2 and TRBJ1-1, with TRBD1 identical over 8 bases. Germline lookup yields CDR1 SGHTA and CDR2 FQGNSA. Losses at the gene ends were 7 bases for V and 0 bases for J; bases not matched to a gene: 4. The CDR3 covers 14 residues. CDR3 in amino acids: CASTGQGMNTEAFF. The CDR3 DNA sequence: TGTGCCAGCACCGGACAGGGCATGAACACTGAAGCTTTCTTT.

The chain is built from TRBV5-1 and TRBJ2-7; 7 nucleotides match TRBD1. The CDR3 length is 13 residues. CDR1 and CDR2 (germline): SGHRS, YFSETQ. The V gene end was trimmed by 3 bases and the J gene end by 3 bases; junction bases not matched to a gene: 3. The CDR3 nucleotides read TGCGCCAGCAGCTATGGGGACAGCTACGAGCAGTACTTC. Amino acids: CASSYGDSYEQYF.

The rearrangement joins TRBV5-1 to TRBJ2-7; D remains ambiguous. Germline V gene sequence: CDR1 SGHRS, CDR2 YFSETQ. V dropped 4 bases and J dropped 2 bases, with 19 bases sitting between them. This CDR3 region has 16 residues. The CDR3 loop is CASSDDGLQLPYEQYF. The DNA for the CDR3 is TGCGCCAGCAGCGATGACGGCTTACAACTGCCCTACGAGCAGTACTTC.

The chain uses TRBV13 and TRBJ2-7; a weak D match, TRBD1 (6 bases). Germline CDR1 PRHDT, CDR2 FYEKMQ (reference sequence). CDR3 size: 15 residues. V lost 6 bases to trimming and J lost 0 bases, with 15 bases between them. The chain's CDR3 is CASRSRGLSSYEQYF. The CDR3, as DNA: TGTGCCAGCAGATCAAGGGGGTTAAGCTCCTACGAGCAGTACTTC.

As for this clone: Other nucleotide sequences in the sample specify the same CDR3. The rearrangement joins TRBV7-8 to TRBJ2-5; 11 bases line up with TRBD2. This CDR3 spans 16 amino acids. Losses at the gene ends were 5 bases for V and 1 base for J; bases not matched to a gene: 6. CDR1 SGHVS and CDR2 FQNEAQ come from the germline V gene. The CDR3 coding sequence is TGTGCCAGCAGCCCCCGACTAGCGGGGCTCCAAGAGACCCAGTACTTC. It encodes CASSPRLAGLQETQYF.

This sequence joins TRBV10-3 and TRBJ2-7, with 7 bases matching TRBD2. The V gene end was trimmed by 11 bases and the J gene end by 3 bases; junction bases not matched to a gene: 22. Looked up from germline, CDR1 is ENHRY and CDR2 is SYGVKD. The CDR3 runs 17 residues. CDR3 coding DNA: TGTGCCGCGGGCGAGCGGGATTACCCCCCCTTAGGCTACGAGCAGTACTTC. Protein product: CAAGERDYPPLGYEQYF.

This clone showed up just once. The chain employs TRBV29-1 and TRBJ2-1, with D possibly matching TRBD2 (5 bases). Trimming cost V 6 bases and J 8 bases, with 14 bases left between them. This CDR3 has 12 residues. CDR1 is SQVTM, CDR2 ANQGSEA, per germline. The CDR3 reads CSVKLGLHEQFF. Here the CDR3 DNA reads TGCAGCGTAAAACTAGGCCTACATGAGCAGTTCTTC.

The chain uses TRBV19 and TRBJ2-3; D gene uncertain. V lost 5 bases and J lost 6, with 12 bases in between. Germline V gene sequence: CDR1 LNHDA, CDR2 SQIVND (reference sequence). The CDR3 length is 13 residues. CDR3: CASSGKIYDTQYF. CDR3 bases: TGTGCCAGTAGTGGGAAGATCTACGATACGCAGTATTTT.

CDR3 bases: TGTGCCAGCAGTTACCTAGCGAGGTTCTACGAGCAGTACTTC. Amino acid sequence: CASSYLARFYEQYF. The V and J genes are TRBV6-6 and TRBJ2-7; D might be TRBD2 (6 bases). This CDR3 spans 14 amino acids. CDR1 MNHNY and CDR2 SVGAGI come from the germline V gene (reference sequence). With 2 bases removed from V and 3 bases from J, the gap between germline ends came to 11 bases.

Turning to this clone: Other nucleotide sequences in the sample specify the same CDR3. The genes are TRBV7-9 and TRBJ2-7; D remains ambiguous. The germline V gene has CDR1 SEHNR and CDR2 FQNEAQ (reference sequence). This CDR3 spans 13 amino acids. Trimming stripped 2 bases from V and 3 bases from J, with 8 bases between. The CDR3 DNA reads as TGTGCCAGCAGCTTAAACAGCTTCTACGAGCAGTACTTC. Encoded protein: CASSLNSFYEQYF.

The genes are TRBV15 and TRBJ2-3; 9 nucleotides line up with TRBD2. The V gene end was trimmed by 1 base and the J gene end by 5 bases; junction bases not matched to a gene: 1. From germline, CDR1 is LNHNV and CDR2 YYDKDF (reference sequence). The CDR3 runs to 14 residues. CDR3 DNA sequence: TGTGCCACCAGCAGAGGACTAGCGGTAGATACGCAGTATTTT. Amino acid sequence: CATSRGLAVDTQYF. The full variable domain, completed using reference TRBV15 and TRBJ2-3, is DAMVIQNPRYQVTQFGKPVTLSCSQTLNHNVMYWYQQKSSQAPKLLFHYYDKDFNNEADTPDNFQSRRPNTSFCFLDIRSPGLGDTAMYLCATSRGLAVDTQYFGPGTRLTVL.

The rearrangement uses TRBV21-1 and TRBJ1-5; TRBD1 reflects the table's D call only, with no check against the DNA. TRBV21-1 represents a pseudogene. The CDR3 is 15 amino acids. CDR3 loop: CASSKGGQGDQPQHF. The CDR3, as DNA: TGTGCCAGCAGCAAAGGGGGACAGGGCGATCAGCCCCAGCATTTT.